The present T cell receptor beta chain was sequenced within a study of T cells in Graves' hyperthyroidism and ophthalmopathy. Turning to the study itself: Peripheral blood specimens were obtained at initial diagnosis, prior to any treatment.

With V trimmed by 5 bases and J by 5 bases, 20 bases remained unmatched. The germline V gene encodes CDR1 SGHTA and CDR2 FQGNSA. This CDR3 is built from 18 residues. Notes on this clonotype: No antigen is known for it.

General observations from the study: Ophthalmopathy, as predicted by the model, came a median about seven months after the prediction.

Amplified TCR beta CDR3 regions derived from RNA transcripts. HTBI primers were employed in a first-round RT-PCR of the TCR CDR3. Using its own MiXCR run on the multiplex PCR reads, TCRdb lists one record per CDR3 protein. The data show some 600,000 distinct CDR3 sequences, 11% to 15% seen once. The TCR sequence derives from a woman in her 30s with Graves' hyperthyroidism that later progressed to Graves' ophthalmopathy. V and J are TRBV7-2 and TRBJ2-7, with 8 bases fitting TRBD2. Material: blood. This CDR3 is CASSRTESRLGTRHEQYF. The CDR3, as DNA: TGTGCCAGCAGCCGGACAGAGAGCCGGTTAGGGACTAGGCACGAGCAGTACTTC.